This T cell receptor beta chain was captured by sequencing in a study of blood T cells in healthy people across ages. Trimming cost V 0 bases and J 3 bases, with 21 bases left between them. The CDR3 sequence is 18 residues long. CDR1 and CDR2 from the germline V gene are SGHDT and YYEEEE. Study-wide points: Relative to aged donors, long-lived donors carried more naive CD4+ cells and displayed higher diversity. Total diversity from one million sequenced T cells was likely underestimated.

PCR was performed a second time for about 7 to 12 cycles using a sample-barcoded 5' primer and a J-beta primer mix. TCRdb analysed the 5' RACE reads with MiXCR anew, one entry per CDR3 protein. In the table there are just under 900,000 distinct CDR3 sequences, around 30% of which are singletons. This clonotype was found many times. Antigen specificity is unknown. Sequenced: blood. The genes are TRBV5-6 and TRBJ2-5, with D perhaps TRBD1 (6 bases). This sequence originates from a woman over 75 in good health. CDR3 residues: CASSLAIGVRTAEETQYF. The CDR3 DNA reads as TGTGCCAGCAGCTTGGCCATAGGCGTCAGGACAGCTGAAGAGACCCAGTACTTC. The full variable domain, in which reference TRBV5-6 and TRBJ2-5 provide the parts outside the CDR3, is DAGVTQSPTHLIKTRGQQVTLRCSPKSGHDTVSWYQQALGQGPQFIFQYYEEEERQRGNFPDRFSGHQFPNYSSELNVNALLLGDSALYLCASSLAIGVRTAEETQYFGPGTRLLVL.